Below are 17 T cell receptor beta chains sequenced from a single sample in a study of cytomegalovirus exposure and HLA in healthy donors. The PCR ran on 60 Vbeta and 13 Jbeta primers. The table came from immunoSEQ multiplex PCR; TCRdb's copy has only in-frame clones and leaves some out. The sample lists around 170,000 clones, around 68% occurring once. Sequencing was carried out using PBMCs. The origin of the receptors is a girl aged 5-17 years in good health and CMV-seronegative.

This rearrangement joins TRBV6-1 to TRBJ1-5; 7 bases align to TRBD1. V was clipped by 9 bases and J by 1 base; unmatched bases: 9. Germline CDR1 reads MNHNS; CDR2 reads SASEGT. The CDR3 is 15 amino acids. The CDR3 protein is CASSSGGGSNQPQHF. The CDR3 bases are TGTGCCAGTAGCTCAGGGGGAGGAAGCAATCAGCCCCAGCATTTT.

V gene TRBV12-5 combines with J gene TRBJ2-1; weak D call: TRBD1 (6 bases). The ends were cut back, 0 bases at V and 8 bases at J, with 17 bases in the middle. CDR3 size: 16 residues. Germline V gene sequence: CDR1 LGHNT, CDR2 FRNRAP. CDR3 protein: CASGLVIWAGEHEQFF. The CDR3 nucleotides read TGTGCTAGTGGTTTGGTAATATGGGCAGGGGAGCATGAGCAGTTCTTC.

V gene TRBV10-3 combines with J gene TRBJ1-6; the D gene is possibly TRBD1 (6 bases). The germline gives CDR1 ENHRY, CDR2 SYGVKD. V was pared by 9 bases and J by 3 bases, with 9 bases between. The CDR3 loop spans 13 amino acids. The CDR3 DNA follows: TGTGCCATACAGGGCGACTATAATTCACCCCTCCACTTT. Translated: CAIQGDYNSPLHF.

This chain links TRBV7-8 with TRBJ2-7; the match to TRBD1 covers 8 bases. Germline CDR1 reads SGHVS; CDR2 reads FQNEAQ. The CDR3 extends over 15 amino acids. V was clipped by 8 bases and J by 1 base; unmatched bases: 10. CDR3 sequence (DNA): TGTGCCAGCGAGGCCGTCGGGACAGGTTCCTACGAGCAGTACTTC. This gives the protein CASEAVGTGSYEQYF.

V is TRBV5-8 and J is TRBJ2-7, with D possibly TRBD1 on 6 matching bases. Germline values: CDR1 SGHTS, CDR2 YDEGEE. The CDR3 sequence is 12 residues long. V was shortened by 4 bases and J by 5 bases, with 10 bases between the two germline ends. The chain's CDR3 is CASSVNRDEQYF. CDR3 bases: TGTGCCAGCAGCGTTAACAGGGACGAGCAGTACTTC. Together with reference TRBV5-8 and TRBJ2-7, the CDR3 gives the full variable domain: EAGVTQSPTHLIKTRGQQATLRCSPISGHTSVYWYQQALGLGLQFLLWYDEGEERNRGNFPPRFSGRQFPNYSSELNVNALELEDSALYLCASSVNRDEQYFGPGTRLTVT.

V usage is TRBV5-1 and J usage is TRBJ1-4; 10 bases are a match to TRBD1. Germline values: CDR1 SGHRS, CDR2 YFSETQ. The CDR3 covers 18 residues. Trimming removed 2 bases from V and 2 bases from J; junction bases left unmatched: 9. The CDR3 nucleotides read TGCGCCAGCAGCTTAGGGACAGGGGTTTCCGGCACTAATGAAAAACTGTTTTTT. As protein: CASSLGTGVSGTNEKLFF. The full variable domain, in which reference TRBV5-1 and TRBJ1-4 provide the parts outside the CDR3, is KAGVTQTPRYLIKTRGQQVTLSCSPISGHRSVSWYQQTPGQGLQFLFEYFSETQRNKGNFPGRFSGRQFSNSRSEMNVSTLELGDSALYLCASSLGTGVSGTNEKLFFGSGTQLSVL.

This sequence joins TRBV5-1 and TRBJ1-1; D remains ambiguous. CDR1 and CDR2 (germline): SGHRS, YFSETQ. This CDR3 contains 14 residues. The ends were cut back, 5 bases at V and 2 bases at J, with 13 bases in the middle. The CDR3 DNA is TGCGCCAGCAGGTTTGGGAGGCTAAACACTGAAGCTTTCTTT. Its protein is CASRFGRLNTEAFF.

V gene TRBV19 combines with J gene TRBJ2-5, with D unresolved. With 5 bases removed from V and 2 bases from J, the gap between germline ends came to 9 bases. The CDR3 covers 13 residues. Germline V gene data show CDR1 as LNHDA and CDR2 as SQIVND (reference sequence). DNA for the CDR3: TGTGCCAGTAGTGGTTCACGGCAAGAGACCCAGTACTTC. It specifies CASSGSRQETQYF.

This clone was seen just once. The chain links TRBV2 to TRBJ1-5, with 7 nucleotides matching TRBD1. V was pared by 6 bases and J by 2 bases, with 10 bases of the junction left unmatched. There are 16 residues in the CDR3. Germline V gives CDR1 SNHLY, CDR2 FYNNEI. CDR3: CASSAEQGRRNQPQHF. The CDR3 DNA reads TGTGCCAGCAGCGCTGAACAGGGGCGGCGCAATCAGCCCCAGCATTTT.

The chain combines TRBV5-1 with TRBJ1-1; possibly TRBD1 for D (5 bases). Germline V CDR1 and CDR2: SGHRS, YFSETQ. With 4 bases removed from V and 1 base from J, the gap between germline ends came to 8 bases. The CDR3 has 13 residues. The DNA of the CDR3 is TGCGCCAGCAGCACCGGACAGAACACTGAAGCTTTCTTT. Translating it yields CASSTGQNTEAFF.

CDR3 coding DNA: TGTGCCAGCAGACGCCCCGGCGGCAGCTCCTACAATGAGCAGTTCTTC. Translation: CASRRPGGSSYNEQFF. The chain joins TRBV27 to TRBJ2-1; D is unresolved. Germline lookup yields CDR1 MNHEY and CDR2 SMNVEV (reference sequence). Trimming took off 6 bases at V and 0 bases at J, with 15 bases between the two ends. The CDR3 has 16 amino acids.

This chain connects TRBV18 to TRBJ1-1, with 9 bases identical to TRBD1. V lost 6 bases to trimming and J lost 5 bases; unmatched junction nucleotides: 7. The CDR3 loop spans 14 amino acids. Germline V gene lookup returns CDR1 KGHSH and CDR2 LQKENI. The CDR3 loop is CASSQDRGKTEAFF. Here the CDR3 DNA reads TGTGCCAGCTCCCAAGACAGGGGGAAAACTGAAGCTTTCTTT.

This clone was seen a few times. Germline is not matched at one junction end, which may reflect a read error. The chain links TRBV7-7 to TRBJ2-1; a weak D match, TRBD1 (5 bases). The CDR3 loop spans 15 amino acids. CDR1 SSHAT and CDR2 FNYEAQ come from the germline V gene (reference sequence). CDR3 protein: CASSWGTTEIHEQFF. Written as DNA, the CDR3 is TGTGCTAGCAGCTGGGGCACGACCGAAATCCATGAGCAGTTCTTC.

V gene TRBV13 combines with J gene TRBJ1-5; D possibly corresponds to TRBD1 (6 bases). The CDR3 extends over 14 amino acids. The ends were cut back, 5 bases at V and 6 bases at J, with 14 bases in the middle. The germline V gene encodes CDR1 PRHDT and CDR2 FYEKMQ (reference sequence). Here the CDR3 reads CASSAPGGAQPQHF. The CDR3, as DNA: TGTGCCAGCAGCGCCCCGGGGGGGGCTCAGCCCCAGCATTTT.

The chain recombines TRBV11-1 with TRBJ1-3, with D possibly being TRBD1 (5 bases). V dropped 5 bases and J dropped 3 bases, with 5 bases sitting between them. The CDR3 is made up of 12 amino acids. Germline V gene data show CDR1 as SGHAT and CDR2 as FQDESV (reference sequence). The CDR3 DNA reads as TGTGCCAGCAGCCAGGGTGGAAACACCATATATTTT. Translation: CASSQGGNTIYF.

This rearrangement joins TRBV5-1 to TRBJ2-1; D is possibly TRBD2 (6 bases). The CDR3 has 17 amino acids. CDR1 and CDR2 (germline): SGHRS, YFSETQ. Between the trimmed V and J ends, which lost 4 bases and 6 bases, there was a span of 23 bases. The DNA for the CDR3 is TGCGCCAGCAGCCTGTCACTAGCTGGGGACTTGGGCAATGAGCAGTTCTTC. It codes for CASSLSLAGDLGNEQFF.

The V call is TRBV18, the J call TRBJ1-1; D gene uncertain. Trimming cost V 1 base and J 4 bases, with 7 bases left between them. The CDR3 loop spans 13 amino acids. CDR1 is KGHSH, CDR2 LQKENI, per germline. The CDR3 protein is CASSPRPGTEAFF. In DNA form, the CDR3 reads TGTGCCAGCTCACCACGTCCGGGCACTGAAGCTTTCTTT.